This T cell receptor (beta chain) was found in a study of tissue T cells after allogeneic stem cell transplantation. Repertoires were generated with immunoSEQ multiplex PCR, while TCRdb's copy carries only in-frame clones and drops some. The repertoire holds roughly 7,100 clones, with under 50% as singletons. As to this clone: The germline and genes are mouse ones. Read data end 1 residue before the CDR3 end; the end is taken from the germline J gene.

The time point: mouse harvest day 7 after allogeneic transplant. The graft held 10^6 splenic CD5+ T cells and 10^7 T-cell-depleted bone marrow cells. Trimming removed 0 bases from V and 5 bases from J; junction bases left unmatched: 3. The CDR3 extends over 14 amino acids. Germline V lookup: CDR1 SGHLS, CDR2 HYDKME. This chain uses TRBV12-2 with TRBJ2-7; 10 bases match TRBD2. The sample comprised gut tissue. The TCR sequence derives from a female BALB/c mouse given C57BL/6 T cells with graft-versus-host disease after an allogeneic hematopoietic cell transplant. The CDR3 here is CASSLGTGGDEQYF. The CDR3 DNA, read in part, is TGTGCCAGCTCTCTCGGAACTGGGGGGGATGAACAGTAC.